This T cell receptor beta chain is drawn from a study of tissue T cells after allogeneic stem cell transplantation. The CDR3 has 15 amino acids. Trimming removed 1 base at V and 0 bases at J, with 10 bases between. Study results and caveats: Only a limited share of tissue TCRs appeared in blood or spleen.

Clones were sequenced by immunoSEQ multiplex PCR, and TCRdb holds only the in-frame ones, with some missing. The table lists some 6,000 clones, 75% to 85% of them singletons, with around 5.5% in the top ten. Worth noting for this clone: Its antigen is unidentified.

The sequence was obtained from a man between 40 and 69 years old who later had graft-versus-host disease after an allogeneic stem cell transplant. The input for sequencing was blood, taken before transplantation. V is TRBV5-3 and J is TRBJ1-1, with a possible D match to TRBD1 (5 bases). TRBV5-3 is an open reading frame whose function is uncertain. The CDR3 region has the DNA TGTGCCAGAAGCTTGTTGGGGACGGTGAACACTGAAGCTTTCTTT. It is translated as CARSLLGTVNTEAFF.